This T cell receptor (beta chain) stems from a study of Graves' ophthalmopathy and Graves' hyperthyroidism. Investigators amplified TCR beta CDR3 regions from RNA transcripts. The first-round RT-PCR employed HTBI primers together with the Qiagen OneStep RT-PCR kit. A multiplex PCR was then performed as the second round. TCRdb passed the multiplex PCR reads through MiXCR, listing each CDR3 protein once. The table records about 740,000 distinct CDR3 sequences, about 44% of them present only once. Points from the study as a whole: Blood also carried most expanded thyroid clonotypes exceeding 0.001 frequency.

Trimming left V 5 bases short and J 8 bases short, with 9 bases between. This CDR3 region has 11 residues. Looked up from germline, CDR1 is ENHRY and CDR2 is SYGVKD. Additional autoimmune diseases, uncontrolled infections, pregnancy or lactation disqualified patients. Clinicians diagnosed using symptoms, serum thyroxine, TRAb, thyroid ultrasound and orbital computed tomography. As to this clonotype: Its antigen is unidentified.

The chain carries TRBV10-3 and TRBJ1-1, with D possibly matching TRBD1 (5 bases). The sequence came from an adult man with Graves' ophthalmopathy. Sample: peripheral blood. In DNA form, the CDR3 reads TGTGCCATCAGTCCGTCAGGGGAAGCTTTCTTT. As protein: CAISPSGEAFF.